This passage covers 28 T cell receptor beta chains from one sample sequenced in a study of OX40 agonist ivuxolimab in advanced cancers. The table came from immunoSEQ multiplex PCR; TCRdb's copy has only in-frame clones and leaves some out. Of approximately 38,000 clones listed, 65% to 85% are singletons. Sequences were derived from CD4+ or CD8+ T cells sorted from blood, sampled in a trial of the OX40 agonist ivuxolimab. These receptor sequences come from an adult with an advanced solid tumor such as melanoma, head and neck, liver or kidney cancer.

This chain connects TRBV5-1 to TRBJ1-2; D is possibly TRBD1 (5 bases). Trimming took off 0 bases at V and 6 bases at J, with 6 bases between the two ends. In germline, CDR1 is SGHRS, CDR2 YFSETQ. The CDR3 consists of 12 residues. The chain's CDR3 is CASSLGGNGYTF. For the CDR3, the DNA is TGCGCCAGCAGCTTGGGGGGGAATGGCTACACCTTC.

This sequence joins TRBV19 and TRBJ1-6; no clear D gene. Germline V lookup: CDR1 LNHDA, CDR2 SQIVND (reference sequence). Trimming took off 5 bases at V and 7 bases at J, with 9 bases between the two ends. The length of the CDR3 is 13 residues. CDR3 in amino acids: CASSGKENSPLHF. The CDR3 DNA reads TGTGCCAGTAGTGGGAAAGAGAATTCACCCCTCCACTTT.

J is TRBJ1-4 and V is TRBV5-1; 7 nucleotides match TRBD1. Germline CDR1 SGHRS, CDR2 YFSETQ. This CDR3 region has 14 residues. The J segment lost 8 bases and the V segment lost 4 bases, leaving 8 bases of the junction unmatched. CDR3 amino acids: CASSTGQMEEKLFF. The DNA for the CDR3 is TGCGCCAGCAGCACGGGACAGATGGAGGAAAAACTGTTTTTT.

This clone was seen more than once but under ten times. This rearrangement joins TRBV19 to TRBJ1-1; D is possibly TRBD1 (5 bases). CDR1 and CDR2 from the germline V gene are LNHDA and SQIVND (reference sequence). CDR3 size: 12 residues. Trimming shortened V by 3 bases and J by 11 bases, and 13 bases separated the two germline ends. The CDR3 region has the DNA TGTGCCAGTAGTATCGGCCAGGGTGAGGCTTTCTTT. Translation: CASSIGQGEAFF.

This clone came up a few times. The V and J genes are TRBV6-1 and TRBJ1-2, with D maybe TRBD1 (5 bases). V was trimmed by 2 bases and J by 2 bases, leaving 24 bases between them. CDR1 and CDR2 (germline): MNHNS, SASEGT. The CDR3 covers 19 residues. The CDR3 spells CASSESFNVVMRGNYGYTF. The CDR3 coding sequence is TGTGCCAGCAGTGAATCTTTTAATGTGGTTATGCGGGGCAACTATGGCTACACCTTC.

This clone is a singleton in its sample. The chain employs TRBV10-3 and TRBJ2-3; 8 nucleotides align to TRBD2. CDR3 length equals 14 residues. Germline values: CDR1 ENHRY, CDR2 SYGVKD. V was clipped by 8 bases and J by 5 bases; unmatched bases: 9. The CDR3 reads CAIGIGGGIDTQYF. CDR3 nucleotides: TGTGCCATCGGTATCGGGGGGGGTATAGATACGCAGTATTTT.

V is TRBV6-4 and J is TRBJ1-1; D remains unclear. The V end lost 5 bases, the J end lost 1 base, and 8 bases lay between the germline ends. Looked up from germline, CDR1 is MRHNA and CDR2 is SNTAGT. The CDR3 has 13 residues. The CDR3 loop reads CASSSTQNTEAFF. The CDR3 bases are TGTGCCAGCAGTTCAACACAGAACACTGAAGCTTTCTTT.

This clone counts as large. The V and J genes are TRBV2 and TRBJ2-7; no firm D call. Germline V gives CDR1 SNHLY, CDR2 FYNNEI. V lost 7 bases to trimming and J lost 0 bases, with 13 bases between them. The CDR3 totals 14 residues. The CDR3 DNA sequence: TGTGCCAGCATTAGGTCTGAGAGCTCCTACGAGCAGTACTTC. Its translation is CASIRSESSYEQYF.

The chain has TRBV5-6 and TRBJ2-5; 8 nucleotides agree with TRBD2. The end of the DNA is better explained by TRBJ2-7, so the J call may be wrong. Germline CDR1 SGHDT, CDR2 YYEEEE. The length of the CDR3 is 16 residues. Here the CDR3 reads CASSFSSGGSSYEQYF. The DNA of the CDR3 is TGTGCCAGCAGCTTCTCCTCGGGGGGGAGCTCCTACGAGCAGTACTTC.

This clone was found a few times. V usage is TRBV15 and J usage is TRBJ1-2; D is unresolved. Germline V lookup: CDR1 LNHNV, CDR2 YYDKDF (reference sequence). Deletions cut 3 bases from V and 11 bases from J, with 13 bases between. The CDR3 spans 12 residues. The CDR3: CATSRDGAGYTF. The CDR3 region has the DNA TGTGCCACCAGCAGGGACGGAGCAGGTTACACCTTC.

This rearrangement joins TRBV6-1 to TRBJ1-1; 8 bases fit TRBD1. The germline CDR1 and CDR2 sequences are MNHNS and SASEGT. The junction had 6 bases not matched to a gene; V was cut back by 6 bases and J by 3 bases. The CDR3 consists of 14 residues. This chain's CDR3 is CASSRRGLDTEAFF. CDR3 nucleotides: TGTGCCAGCAGCCGCAGGGGGCTGGACACTGAAGCTTTCTTT.

The chain links TRBV7-3 to TRBJ2-5; no firm D call. This CDR3 contains 13 residues. Germline CDR1 is SGHTA and CDR2 is FQGTGA. Trimming cost V 4 bases and J 5 bases, with 11 bases left between them. CDR3 region: CASSSTKDETQYF. As DNA, the CDR3 is TGTGCCAGCAGCTCTACTAAGGACGAGACCCAGTACTTC. The variable domain in full, with the rest retrieved from reference TRBV7-3 and TRBJ2-5, is GAGVSQTPSNKVTEKGKYVELRCDPISGHTALYWYRQSLGQGPEFLIYFQGTGAADDSGLPNDRFFAVRPEGSVSTLKIQRTERGDSAVYLCASSSTKDETQYFGPGTRLLVL.

This clone was seen a handful of times. The V gene is TRBV18, the J gene TRBJ1-5; D remains unclear. Trimming took 3 bases from V and 4 from J, leaving 7 bases between them. Germline values: CDR1 KGHSH, CDR2 LQKENI. CDR3 length equals 13 residues. The CDR3 sequence: CASSPGVNQPQHF. CDR3 in DNA: TGTGCCAGCTCACCGGGAGTTAATCAGCCCCAGCATTTT.

This clone was counted only a few times. The J gene is TRBJ1-4, the V gene TRBV27, with a possible D match to TRBD1 (5 bases). CDR3 length: 15 amino acids. V was cut by 1 base and J by 8 bases, with 14 bases left in between. The V gene's germline CDR1 is MNHEY and CDR2 SMNVEV (reference sequence). CDR3 nucleotides: TGTGCCAGCAGTTTATTTGGGGGGTATGGGGAAAAACTGTTTTTT. Its protein product is CASSLFGGYGEKLFF.

This clone was observed once. The rearrangement joins TRBV11-3 to TRBJ2-3; D uncertain. The CDR3 is 12 residues long. The germline V and J ends were trimmed by 3 bases and 6 bases, with 7 bases remaining between them. Per germline, CDR1 SGHNT and CDR2 YENEEA. The CDR3 DNA follows: TGTGCCAGCAGCTTTGGTCGGGATACGCAGTATTTT. The encoded protein is CASSFGRDTQYF.

The gene calls are TRBV5-6 and TRBJ2-6; 7 positions agree with TRBD1. This CDR3 comprises 18 residues. Trimming removed 4 bases from V and 0 bases from J; junction bases left unmatched: 10. Germline-derived CDR1 and CDR2 are SGHDT and YYEEEE. This chain's CDR3 is CASSGGGQDSSGANVLTF. CDR3 in DNA: TGTGCCAGCAGCGGCGGTGGACAGGACTCCTCTGGGGCCAACGTCCTGACTTTC.

This clone was counted a single time. This sequence joins TRBV6-6 and TRBJ2-7, with D maybe TRBD1 (5 bases). Trimming took off 2 bases at V and 3 bases at J, with 8 bases between the two ends. CDR3 size: 13 residues. Germline-derived CDR1 and CDR2 are MNHNY and SVGAGI (reference sequence). The DNA of the CDR3 is TGTGCCAGCAGTTACGACAGCGTCTACGAGCAGTACTTC. Encoded protein: CASSYDSVYEQYF.

J is TRBJ2-5 and V is TRBV5-1; weak D call: TRBD2 (5 bases). The CDR3 is 14 residues long. Per the germline V gene, CDR1 is SGHRS and CDR2 is YFSETQ. The V end was cut by 6 bases, the J end by 1 base, with 13 bases between. In DNA form, the CDR3 reads TGCGCCAGCATGAAATCAGGAGGCCAAGAGACCCAGTACTTC. Protein sequence: CASMKSGGQETQYF. Full variable domain (rest looked up from reference TRBV5-1 and TRBJ2-5): KAGVTQTPRYLIKTRGQQVTLSCSPISGHRSVSWYQQTPGQGLQFLFEYFSETQRNKGNFPGRFSGRQFSNSRSEMNVSTLELGDSALYLCASMKSGGQETQYFGPGTRLLVL.

This clone is medium-sized within its sample. The J gene is TRBJ2-1, the V gene TRBV5-8; no firm D call. CDR1 and CDR2 from the germline V gene are SGHTS and YDEGEE. V lost 5 bases and J lost 8, with 14 bases in between. The CDR3 spans 13 residues. The DNA of the CDR3 is TGTGCCAGCAGGCTGGTAGGGCTCGATGAGCAGTTCTTC. It codes for CASRLVGLDEQFF.

CDR3 region: CASSGTGTESYNEQFF. The CDR3 DNA is TGTGCCAGTAGTGGGACCGGGACAGAATCCTACAATGAGCAGTTCTTC. V gene TRBV19 combines with J gene TRBJ2-1; 7 nucleotides align to TRBD1. Germline lookup yields CDR1 LNHDA and CDR2 SQIVND (reference sequence). Unmatched junction bases numbered 8, after V lost 5 bases and J lost 1 base. The CDR3 loop spans 16 amino acids.

The chain is built from TRBV19 and TRBJ2-3; the D is unclear. CDR3 length: 12 residues. The V end was cut by 5 bases, the J end by 2 bases, with 5 bases between. Per germline, CDR1 LNHDA and CDR2 SQIVND (reference sequence). The CDR3 loop is CASSWNTDTQYF. CDR3 bases: TGTGCCAGTAGTTGGAACACAGATACGCAGTATTTT. The variable domain in full, completed from reference TRBV19 and TRBJ2-3, reads DGGITQSPKYLFRKEGQNVTLSCEQNLNHDAMYWYRQDPGQGLRLIYYSQIVNDFQKGDIAEGYSVSREKKESFPLTVTSAQKNPTAFYLCASSWNTDTQYFGPGTRLTVL.

This chain links TRBV7-3 with TRBJ1-6; a weak D match, TRBD1 (6 bases). The length of the CDR3 is 14 residues. The germline V gene has CDR1 SGHTA and CDR2 FQGTGA. The V and J ends lost 5 bases and 6 bases respectively, with 11 bases between them. The CDR3 is CASSPQGFNSPLHF. The CDR3 coding sequence is TGTGCCAGCAGCCCTCAGGGGTTTAATTCACCCCTCCACTTT. Drawing the rest from reference TRBV7-3 and TRBJ1-6, the complete variable domain is GAGVSQTPSNKVTEKGKYVELRCDPISGHTALYWYRQSLGQGPEFLIYFQGTGAADDSGLPNDRFFAVRPEGSVSTLKIQRTERGDSAVYLCASSPQGFNSPLHFGNGTRLTVT.

This clone is labeled as large (0.1 to 1%). The chain recombines TRBV19 with TRBJ1-2, with D perhaps matching TRBD1 (6 bases). V was shortened by 5 bases and J by 8 bases, with 9 bases between the two germline ends. The CDR3 loop spans 11 amino acids. Germline CDR1 reads LNHDA; CDR2 reads SQIVND (reference sequence). The CDR3 coding sequence is TGTGCCAGTAGTTACAGGGACGGCTACACCTTC. The encoded protein is CASSYRDGYTF. Supplemented by reference TRBV19 and TRBJ1-2, the full variable domain reads DGGITQSPKYLFRKEGQNVTLSCEQNLNHDAMYWYRQDPGQGLRLIYYSQIVNDFQKGDIAEGYSVSREKKESFPLTVTSAQKNPTAFYLCASSYRDGYTFGSGTRLTVV.

This clone was counted a few times. The V call is TRBV6-1, the J call TRBJ2-7, with 8 positions matching TRBD1. The CDR3 contains 15 residues. Germline CDR1 reads MNHNS; CDR2 reads SASEGT. The J segment lost 4 bases and the V segment lost 6 bases, leaving 11 bases of the junction unmatched. The CDR3 sequence is CASREKDREGYEQYF. The CDR3 nucleotides are TGTGCCAGCAGAGAGAAGGACAGGGAAGGTTACGAGCAGTACTTC.

The genes are TRBV30 and TRBJ2-3; the D gene is possibly TRBD2 (6 bases). The CDR3 has 13 amino acids. V lost 4 bases and J lost 4, with 12 bases in between. Germline CDR1 reads GTSNPN; CDR2 reads SVGIG (reference sequence). CDR3 sequence reads: CAWNGGGADTQYF. CDR3 nucleotide sequence: TGTGCCTGGAACGGGGGTGGGGCAGATACGCAGTATTTT.

The chain carries TRBV14 and TRBJ2-3; no definite D call. Germline V gene data show CDR1 as SGHDN and CDR2 as FVKESK. This CDR3 contains 14 residues. Trimming cost V 3 bases and J 0 bases, with 7 bases left between them. CDR3 nucleotide sequence: TGTGCCAGCAGCCAGACCCTTAGCACAGATACGCAGTATTTT. The encoded protein is CASSQTLSTDTQYF.

The CDR3 is CASSPGRVNNSPLHF. CDR3 sequence (DNA): TGTGCCAGCTCACCGGGAAGGGTTAATAATTCACCCCTCCACTTT. This chain joins TRBV18 and TRBJ1-6; D gene uncertain. Trimming left V 3 bases short and J 5 bases short, with 11 bases between. CDR1 is KGHSH, CDR2 LQKENI, per germline. This CDR3 is built from 15 residues. The full variable domain, with the rest looked up from reference TRBV18 and TRBJ1-6, is NAGVMQNPRHLVRRRGQEARLRCSPMKGHSHVYWYRQLPEEGLKFMVYLQKENIIDESGMPKERFSAEFPKEGPSILRIQQVVRGDSAAYFCASSPGRVNNSPLHFGNGTRLTVT.

J is TRBJ2-1 and V is TRBV11-2; the match to TRBD2 covers 8 bases. J was trimmed by 5 bases and V by 2 bases; bases with no gene match: 5. The germline CDR1 and CDR2 sequences are SGHAT and FQNNGV. The CDR3 covers 15 residues. The chain's CDR3 is CASSLNSGTNNEQFF. The DNA of the CDR3 is TGTGCCAGCAGCTTAAATAGCGGGACGAACAATGAGCAGTTCTTC.